Sequencing of this T cell receptor beta chain was carried out in a study of blood T cell repertoires in COVID-19. In the study overall: Samples taken during acute and convalescent COVID-19 were collected in the United States, Italy and Spain. PBMCs, B-cell-depleted T cells, or T cells provided the cDNA or gDNA that made up the material.

Authors' methods: Estimation of nucleated cell counts was performed using reference gene primer amplification. Profiling relied on immunoSEQ multiplex PCR, and the TCRdb table lists in-frame clones only, not all of them. V and J calls and clone size are given by that table; D and trimming were obtained from the DNA. The sample holds under 250,000 clones, about 85% seen once. Per germline, CDR1 KGHSH and CDR2 LQKENI. The CDR3 has 14 residues. The V segment lost 6 bases and the J segment 4 bases; nucleotides outside the gene matches: 7. Sequencing input: peripheral blood. This receptor was taken from a man between 50 and 59 years old who had recovered from COVID-19. This chain links TRBV18 with TRBJ1-1; TRBD1 aligns across 8 bases. In DNA, the CDR3 is TGTGCCAGCTCGCTCGGACAGGGTAGCACTGAAGCTTTCTTT. Its protein is CASSLGQGSTEAFF.